This T cell receptor beta chain originates from a study of beta chain features in type 1 diabetes. Study at large: Sorted cells numbering some 110,000,000 were examined across all samples. Study observations and caveats: Patients' naive, central memory and Treg TCRB repertoires seemed closer to one another than those of healthy donors. Whether HLA type influences TCRB rearrangement remained unresolved here. Diminished insertions and augmented deletions at VDJ junctions characterized type 1 diabetes patients. There was a moderate but significant shortening of TCRB CDR3s in all four CD4+ subsets of Type 1 diabetes patients.

What was sequenced were expressed TCRB transcripts, since all of the isolated RNA had been reverse transcribed. Assay: immunoSEQ multiplex PCR; the TCRdb copy retains only in-frame clones and omits some. The sample contains 250,000 to 350,000 clones, approximately 15% of which appear only once. This clone was seen more than once but under ten times. Its target is not known. CDR1 and CDR2 from the germline V gene are MGHRA and YSYEKL. V trimming: 0 bases; J trimming: 8 bases; junction bases outside the gene matches: 11. The CDR3 has 16 amino acids. V is TRBV4-1 and J is TRBJ1-2; the match to TRBD1 covers 8 bases. The TCR originated in a man younger than 35 with type 1 diabetes. Sample: naive CD4+ T cells from blood. CDR3 sequence reads: CASSQDPTGGLEGYTF. The DNA for the CDR3 is TGCGCCAGCAGCCAAGATCCCACAGGGGGGTTAGAAGGCTACACCTTC.